This T cell receptor beta chain was profiled in a study of CD8+ T cells in alopecia areata. Findings and limits, study-wide: Among the cells sequenced in scalp samples are also the resident alphabeta T cells of normal skin. The study found TCR sharing across patients less clear than in mice, possibly for HLA reasons.

Regarding this clone: Its antigen is unknown.

The CDR3 is made up of 14 amino acids. Germline V CDR1 and CDR2: SNHLY, FYNNEI. V lost 5 bases to trimming and J lost 4 bases, with 14 bases between them. Once RNA had been extracted, it was reverse transcribed into cDNA to act as the sequencing template. Clones were sequenced by immunoSEQ multiplex PCR, and TCRdb holds only the in-frame ones, with some missing. The data show some 150,000 clones, less than 75% seen once. The sequenced sample was CD8+ T cells sorted from blood. The chain carries TRBV2 and TRBJ2-5; D tentatively reads TRBD1 or TRBD2 (6 bases each). This TCR was recovered from a human donor in good health. This CDR3 reads CASSQRGGGETQYF. Written as DNA, the CDR3 is TGTGCCAGCAGTCAAAGAGGGGGAGGAGAGACCCAGTACTTC.